The 27 T cell receptor beta chains below all came from one sample that was sequenced in a study of blood T cell repertoires in COVID-19. TCRdb keeps only in-frame clones here, not all; method: immunoSEQ multiplex PCR. The repertoire consists of around 130,000 clones, with approximately 84% occurring once and the leading ten covering about 18%. Material: peripheral blood. These receptors all stem from a woman of 80 years or more with acute or convalescent COVID-19.

This clone appeared a few times. The DNA for the CDR3 is TGCGCCAGCAGCCAAGATCTCTCAGGGGGCCGCAATCAGCCCCAGCATTTT. This sequence encodes CASSQDLSGGRNQPQHF. V is TRBV4-1 and J is TRBJ1-5; 8 nucleotides agree with TRBD1. This CDR3 has 17 amino acids. V lost 0 bases to trimming and J lost 2 bases; unmatched junction nucleotides: 6. Germline V lookup: CDR1 MGHRA, CDR2 YSYEKL.

The chain joins TRBV6-6 to TRBJ1-2; 7 bases fit TRBD1. Germline lookup yields CDR1 MNHNY and CDR2 SVGAGI (reference sequence). The length of the CDR3 is 14 residues. J was trimmed by 8 bases and V by 8 bases; bases with no gene match: 14. CDR3 nucleotides: TGTGCCAGCGGATTCGGGACAGCCTTTCGGGGCTACACCTTC. Its protein is CASGFGTAFRGYTF.

This clone was seen a few times. CDR3 nucleotide sequence: TGCGCCAGCAGCTTGGTGGCAGCTAGCTCCTATAATTCACCCCTCCACTTT. Amino acid sequence: CASSLVAASSYNSPLHF. This rearrangement joins TRBV5-1 to TRBJ1-6, with no clear D. The V gene's germline CDR1 is SGHRS and CDR2 YFSETQ. CDR3 size: 17 residues. The V and J ends lost 0 bases and 0 bases respectively, with 10 bases between them.

This clone has only one observation. The rearrangement joins TRBV5-5 to TRBJ1-6, with D possibly TRBD1 on 5 matching bases. Germline V gives CDR1 SGHKS, CDR2 YYEKEE (reference sequence). The CDR3 contains 17 residues. V was cut by 0 bases and J by 0 bases, with 10 bases left in between. CDR3 region: CASSLVPGDSYNSPLHF. The CDR3 DNA reads as TGTGCCAGCAGCTTGGTTCCGGGGGACTCCTATAATTCACCCCTCCACTTT.

The DNA for the CDR3 is TGTGCCAGTTCCCCCCCTCCTGAGGGAGATACGCAGTATTTT. This encodes CASSPPPEGDTQYF. The V call is TRBV6-5, the J call TRBJ2-3; D is possibly TRBD2 (5 bases). With 9 bases removed from V and 5 bases from J, the gap between germline ends came to 18 bases. Germline-derived CDR1 and CDR2 are MNHEY and SVGAGI. The length of the CDR3 is 14 residues.

The genes are TRBV20-1 and TRBJ1-2, with D unresolved. Trimming stripped 6 bases from V and 5 bases from J, with 10 bases between. Per germline, CDR1 DFQATT and CDR2 SNEGSKA (reference sequence). CDR3 size: 11 residues. Here the CDR3 DNA reads TGCAGTGCGGAACAGAGTTATGGCTACACCTTC. Encoded protein: CSAEQSYGYTF.

The chain links TRBV19 to TRBJ2-5; 7 nucleotides align to TRBD1. Trimming took 2 bases from V and 2 from J; bases not matched to a gene: 2. CDR1 and CDR2 (germline): LNHDA, SQIVND (reference sequence). This CDR3 region has 14 residues. CDR3 region: CASSIRGQQETQYF. CDR3 sequence (DNA): TGTGCCAGTAGTATAAGGGGGCAACAAGAGACCCAGTACTTC. The full variable domain, in which reference TRBV19 and TRBJ2-5 provide the parts outside the CDR3, is DGGITQSPKYLFRKEGQNVTLSCEQNLNHDAMYWYRQDPGQGLRLIYYSQIVNDFQKGDIAEGYSVSREKKESFPLTVTSAQKNPTAFYLCASSIRGQQETQYFGPGTRLLVL.

This clone came up once. The V and J genes are TRBV6-2 or TRBV6-3 and TRBJ2-5, with 10 nucleotides matching TRBD2. CDR1 and CDR2 from the germline V gene are MNHEY and SVGEGT. The V gene end was trimmed by 6 bases and the J gene end by 7 bases; junction bases not matched to a gene: 8. CDR3 length: 14 amino acids. CDR3 nucleotide sequence: TGTGCCAGCAGCCCAGCGGGGGGGATTCGGACCCAGTACTTC. Translation gives CASSPAGGIRTQYF.

In this sample, this clone turned up once. V and J are TRBV18 and TRBJ1-1; possible D gene TRBD1, 5 bases. This CDR3 is built from 15 residues. Per the germline V gene, CDR1 is KGHSH and CDR2 is LQKENI. V lost 0 bases and J lost 0, with 8 bases in between. The CDR3 loop is CASSPPTGVNTEAFF. The DNA of the CDR3 is TGTGCCAGCTCACCACCCACGGGGGTGAACACTGAAGCTTTCTTT.

The rearrangement links TRBV2 to TRBJ1-1, with D maybe TRBD1 (5 bases). Germline V lookup: CDR1 SNHLY, CDR2 FYNNEI. V shed 6 bases and J shed 2 bases, with 16 bases lying between them. The CDR3 has 15 residues. CDR3 amino acids: CASRPLRGFNTEAFF. Written as DNA, the CDR3 is TGTGCCAGCAGGCCCTTACGGGGGTTCAACACTGAAGCTTTCTTT. Variable domain in full (rest from reference TRBV2 and TRBJ1-1): EPEVTQTPSHQVTQMGQEVILRCVPISNHLYFYWYRQILGQKVEFLVSFYNNEISEKSEIFDDQFSVERPDGSNFTLKIRSTKLEDSAMYFCASRPLRGFNTEAFFGQGTRLTVV.

The chain is built from TRBV30 and TRBJ2-1; TRBD2 matches 9 bases. This CDR3 is 18 amino acids long. V was pared by 2 bases and J by 0 bases, with 11 bases of the junction left unmatched. CDR1 is GTSNPN, CDR2 SVGIG, per germline (reference sequence). CDR3: CAWSLGPPTSGSYNEQFF. CDR3 bases: TGTGCCTGGAGTTTAGGCCCCCCGACTAGCGGCTCCTACAATGAGCAGTTCTTC.

V usage is TRBV6-5 and J usage is TRBJ1-6, with 8 bases identical to TRBD1. The CDR3 covers 15 residues. V lost 4 bases and J lost 7; bases outside the gene matches: 6. Germline loops: CDR1 MNHEY, CDR2 SVGAGI. The chain's CDR3 is CASSFLDRDNSPLHF. CDR3 sequence (DNA): TGTGCCAGCAGTTTTTTGGACAGGGACAATTCACCCCTCCACTTT.

DNA for the CDR3: TGTGCCAGCAGCTTAGTGGAGTCCTCTGGAAACACCATATATTTT. This sequence encodes CASSLVESSGNTIYF. V usage is TRBV7-8 and J usage is TRBJ1-3; D gene unclear. V lost 1 base and J 0 bases, leaving 7 bases between the germline ends. CDR1 and CDR2 from the germline V gene are SGHVS and FQNEAQ. The length of the CDR3 is 15 residues. Full variable domain (rest looked up from reference TRBV7-8 and TRBJ1-3): GAGVSQSPRYKVAKRGQDVALRCDPISGHVSLFWYQQALGQGPEFLTYFQNEAQLDKSGLPSDRFFAERPEGSVSTLKIQRTQQEDSAVYLCASSLVESSGNTIYFGEGSWLTVV.

This chain uses TRBV6-6 with TRBJ1-1, with TRBD1 matching 9 bases. The CDR3 sequence is 14 residues long. CDR1 is MNHNY and CDR2 is SVGAGI in the germline V gene (reference sequence). Unmatched junction bases numbered 7, after V lost 6 bases and J lost 5 bases. The CDR3 DNA reads TGTGCCAGCAGAAGGGACAGGGATTATACTGAAGCTTTCTTT. Its translation is CASRRDRDYTEAFF.

The chain recombines TRBV10-3 with TRBJ1-6; 9 nucleotides line up with TRBD1. Germline V gene sequence: CDR1 ENHRY, CDR2 SYGVKD. Trimming at V came to 6 bases and at J to 7 bases, leaving 7 bases not matched to a gene. There are 15 residues in the CDR3. CDR3 loop: CAISREGQGNSPLHF. The DNA of the CDR3 is TGTGCCATCAGCCGCGAGGGACAGGGCAATTCACCCCTCCACTTT.

The J gene is TRBJ1-1, the V gene TRBV29-1; D might be TRBD1 (6 bases). Per the germline V gene, CDR1 is SQVTM and CDR2 is ANQGSEA. The CDR3 contains 13 residues. Trimming removed 7 bases from V and 4 bases from J, with 16 bases in between. The CDR3 DNA sequence: TGCAGCGCGAGCGTGGGGGCGGCCACTGAAGCTTTCTTT. It is translated as CSASVGAATEAFF.

This clone appeared once. This chain connects TRBV6-6 to TRBJ2-7, with D maybe TRBD1 (5 bases). Germline values: CDR1 MNHNY, CDR2 SVGAGI (reference sequence). V lost 5 bases to trimming and J lost 2 bases, with 16 bases between them. The CDR3 runs 15 residues. The CDR3 DNA is TGTGCCAGCAGTGGGGCCCCCGGTAGGACCTACGAGCAGTACTTC. The encoded protein is CASSGAPGRTYEQYF.

The J gene is TRBJ2-2, the V gene TRBV7-2, with D unresolved. Germline V gives CDR1 SGHTA, CDR2 FQGNSA. The germline V and J ends were trimmed by 3 bases and 0 bases, with 8 bases remaining between them. This CDR3 is built from 15 residues. Here the CDR3 reads CASSFASANTGELFF. For the CDR3, the DNA is TGTGCCAGCAGCTTCGCGTCCGCGAACACCGGGGAGCTGTTTTTT.

The chain employs TRBV7-9 and TRBJ1-5, with 9 positions matching TRBD1. The CDR3 sequence is 15 residues long. Germline V CDR1 and CDR2: SEHNR, FQNEAQ (reference sequence). Losses at the gene ends were 1 base for V and 9 bases for J; bases not matched to a gene: 7. CDR3 sequence reads: CASSLDQGQGRPQHF. For the CDR3, the DNA is TGTGCCAGCAGCTTAGACCAGGGACAGGGCAGGCCCCAGCATTTT.

The chain links TRBV2 to TRBJ1-4; D might be TRBD1 (5 bases). CDR1 and CDR2 (germline): SNHLY, FYNNEI. This CDR3 has 15 amino acids. Trimming shortened V by 5 bases and J by 0 bases, and 10 bases separated the two germline ends. The CDR3 here is CASSRQTSTNEKLFF. In nucleotides, the CDR3 is TGTGCCAGCAGTAGACAGACATCAACTAATGAAAAACTGTTTTTT.

DNA for the CDR3: TGTGCCAGCAGCGGTATAGCGGGAGGGACCGGGGAGCTGTTTTTT. Residues: CASSGIAGGTGELFF. The chain recombines TRBV13 with TRBJ2-2, with 11 bases aligning to TRBD2. The V gene end was trimmed by 5 bases and the J gene end by 5 bases; junction bases not matched to a gene: 4. The CDR3 totals 15 residues. Germline CDR1 reads PRHDT; CDR2 reads FYEKMQ (reference sequence).

The rearrangement joins TRBV6-6 to TRBJ2-1, with 13 bases matching TRBD2. Germline loops: CDR1 MNHNY, CDR2 SVGAGI (reference sequence). This CDR3 contains 17 residues. V lost 6 bases, J lost 2 bases, and 7 bases stayed unmatched. Here the CDR3 reads CASSRTGTSGTYNEQFF. CDR3 sequence (DNA): TGTGCCAGCAGCCGAACAGGGACTAGCGGGACCTACAATGAGCAGTTCTTC.

Judged by abundance, this clone is large (0.1 to 1%). The CDR3 region has the DNA TGTGCCAGCAGTTATAATCCGGAGGACCGCTACGAGCAGTACTTC. This codes for CASSYNPEDRYEQYF. The V gene is TRBV6-5, the J gene TRBJ2-7, with D tentatively TRBD2 (5 bases). Germline values: CDR1 MNHEY, CDR2 SVGAGI. V lost 3 bases and J 3 bases, leaving 15 bases between the germline ends. This CDR3 contains 15 residues.

The chain couples TRBV5-4 to TRBJ2-5; 9 nucleotides agree with TRBD1. This CDR3 contains 15 residues. CDR1 SGHNT and CDR2 YYREEE come from the germline V gene (reference sequence). J lost 1 base, V lost 4 bases, and 5 bases had no gene match. The CDR3 protein is CASSGGQGLQETQYF. CDR3 DNA: TGTGCCAGCAGCGGGGGACAGGGCCTCCAAGAGACCCAGTACTTC.

This CDR3 is CASSQDRGYGYTF. Written as DNA, the CDR3 is TGTGCCAGCAGTCAGGACAGAGGCTATGGCTACACCTTC. The rearrangement uses TRBV5-5 and TRBJ1-2, with D perhaps TRBD1 (6 bases). Trimming left V 5 bases short and J 4 bases short, with 12 bases between. The length of the CDR3 is 13 residues. CDR1 and CDR2 (germline): SGHKS, YYEKEE (reference sequence).

CDR3 sequence: CASSLARVYEQYF. DNA of the CDR3: TGTGCCAGCAGCTTGGCGAGGGTCTACGAGCAGTACTTC. The V call is TRBV5-5, the J call TRBJ2-7; D might be TRBD2 (5 bases). The V end lost 0 bases, the J end lost 3 bases, and 7 bases lay between the germline ends. The germline gives CDR1 SGHKS, CDR2 YYEKEE (reference sequence). The CDR3 is made up of 13 amino acids.

This chain joins TRBV6-4 and TRBJ1-6, with D unresolved. Trimming removed 4 bases from V and 4 bases from J, with 14 bases in between. This CDR3 spans 16 amino acids. Germline values: CDR1 MRHNA, CDR2 SNTAGT. The CDR3 reads CASSGPRGLYNSPLHF. The CDR3 nucleotides are TGTGCCAGCAGTGGCCCCCGTGGCCTGTATAATTCACCCCTCCACTTT.